Presented here are 32 T cell receptor beta chains from one specimen sequenced in a study of T cell changes during pregnancy in multiple sclerosis. Sequencing was performed with immunoSEQ multiplex PCR; in TCRdb, only in-frame clones are kept and a portion is missing. The sample has 20,000 to 25,000 clones; about 90% are singletons. Specimen: CD8+ T cells from peripheral blood mononuclear cells, collected in the second trimester of pregnancy. These TCRs come from a female donor in good health, enrolled as a control in a pregnancy study.

V and J are TRBV6-5 and TRBJ2-7; no firm D call. This CDR3 spans 15 amino acids. Germline loops: CDR1 MNHEY, CDR2 SVGAGI. Between the trimmed V and J ends, which lost 2 bases and 0 bases, there was a span of 11 bases. In DNA, the CDR3 is TGTGCCAGCAGTTACCCGGGTCCAAGCTCCTACGAGCAGTACTTC. Translated, it gives CASSYPGPSSYEQYF.

The V and J genes are TRBV5-6 and TRBJ2-1, with 14 bases that match TRBD2. The CDR3 covers 15 residues. Germline CDR1 and CDR2: SGHDT and YYEEEE. Trimming cost V 4 bases and J 8 bases; bases outside gene matches: 5. Written as DNA, the CDR3 is TGTGCCAGCAGCCTAGGGACTAGCGGGGGCGATGAGCAGTTCTTC. Its protein is CASSLGTSGGDEQFF.

V and J are TRBV9 and TRBJ1-1; 7 bases map to TRBD1. V shed 5 bases and J 4 bases; nucleotides not matched to a gene: 5. From germline, CDR1 is SGDLS and CDR2 YYNGEE. This CDR3 comprises 13 residues. The CDR3 loop reads CASSQGGGTEAFF. In DNA, the CDR3 is TGTGCCAGCAGTCAGGGGGGCGGCACTGAAGCTTTCTTT.

The chain has TRBV19 and TRBJ1-1, with a tentative D call TRBD1 (6 bases). V lost 6 bases, J lost 5 bases, and 22 bases lay in between. CDR1 LNHDA and CDR2 SQIVND come from the germline V gene (reference sequence). The CDR3 has 16 residues. The CDR3 here is CASSLRGALPGTEAFF. The CDR3 nucleotides read TGTGCCAGTAGCCTCAGGGGTGCCCTCCCTGGGACTGAAGCTTTCTTT. Variable domain in full (rest from reference TRBV19 and TRBJ1-1): DGGITQSPKYLFRKEGQNVTLSCEQNLNHDAMYWYRQDPGQGLRLIYYSQIVNDFQKGDIAEGYSVSREKKESFPLTVTSAQKNPTAFYLCASSLRGALPGTEAFFGQGTRLTVV.

The chain carries TRBV5-1 and TRBJ2-3, with D possibly being TRBD2 (5 bases). The CDR3 contains 16 residues. The germline CDR1 and CDR2 sequences are SGHRS and YFSETQ. With 0 bases removed from V and 0 bases from J, the gap between germline ends came to 11 bases. CDR3 sequence (DNA): TGCGCCAGCAGCTTGGGAGGGAGACCGAGCACAGATACGCAGTATTTT. This codes for CASSLGGRPSTDTQYF. The complete variable domain, with remaining parts taken from reference TRBV5-1 and TRBJ2-3, reads KAGVTQTPRYLIKTRGQQVTLSCSPISGHRSVSWYQQTPGQGLQFLFEYFSETQRNKGNFPGRFSGRQFSNSRSEMNVSTLELGDSALYLCASSLGGRPSTDTQYFGPGTRLTVL.

The chain carries TRBV6-1 and TRBJ2-5; 10 nucleotides agree with TRBD2. Germline lookup yields CDR1 MNHNS and CDR2 SASEGT. The CDR3 is 15 residues long. Losses at the gene ends were 7 bases for V and 4 bases for J; bases not matched to a gene: 9. The CDR3 DNA reads as TGTGCCAGCACGGGGCTAGCGGGAGCGGGAGAGACCCAGTACTTC. Residues: CASTGLAGAGETQYF.

The V call is TRBV4-1, the J call TRBJ2-3; 11 bases line up with TRBD2. Trimming at V came to 3 bases and at J to 3 bases, leaving 8 bases not matched to a gene. Germline assignment: CDR1 MGHRA and CDR2 YSYEKL. CDR3 length: 17 residues. CDR3 protein: CASSQTLTSGITDTQYF. The CDR3 DNA follows: TGCGCCAGCAGCCAGACGCTGACTAGCGGGATTACAGATACGCAGTATTTT.

In this sample, this clone turned up once. V is TRBV27 and J is TRBJ1-5, with a weak D call TRBD1 (5 bases). Germline CDR1 MNHEY, CDR2 SMNVEV (reference sequence). V was cut by 6 bases and J by 7 bases, with 16 bases left in between. This CDR3 has 14 amino acids. The CDR3 region is CASSPGGSGQPQHF. CDR3 nucleotides: TGTGCCAGCAGCCCCGGGGGGTCAGGGCAGCCCCAGCATTTT.

V usage is TRBV6-1 and J usage is TRBJ2-5; maybe TRBD1 (5 bases). V lost 1 base, J lost 0 bases, and 6 bases lay in between. Germline lookup yields CDR1 MNHNS and CDR2 SASEGT. CDR3 length: 14 residues. The CDR3 region is CASSEGRDQETQYF. The CDR3 bases are TGTGCCAGCAGTGAAGGCAGGGACCAAGAGACCCAGTACTTC.

This chain uses TRBV9 with TRBJ2-2; 11 nucleotides align to TRBD2. The CDR3 contains 16 residues. Germline V gene data show CDR1 as SGDLS and CDR2 as YYNGEE. V lost 0 bases to trimming and J lost 6 bases; unmatched junction nucleotides: 4. CDR3 in amino acids: CASSVEASGGSGELFF. In DNA form, the CDR3 reads TGTGCCAGCAGCGTAGAGGCTAGCGGGGGGTCCGGGGAGCTGTTTTTT. Combining the CDR3 with reference TRBV9 and TRBJ2-2 gives the whole variable domain DSGVTQTPKHLITATGQRVTLRCSPRSGDLSVYWYQQSLDQGLQFLIQYYNGEERAKGNILERFSAQQFPDLHSELNLSSLELGDSALYFCASSVEASGGSGELFFGEGSRLTVL.

The chain combines TRBV7-3 with TRBJ1-5, with D hard to call. V dropped 3 bases and J dropped 7 bases, with 10 bases sitting between them. This CDR3 is 13 amino acids long. CDR1 SGHTA and CDR2 FQGTGA come from the germline V gene. CDR3 loop: CASSFNWEQPQHF. The CDR3 nucleotides are TGTGCCAGCAGCTTCAATTGGGAGCAGCCCCAGCATTTT. The entire variable domain, with the rest obtained from reference TRBV7-3 and TRBJ1-5, is as follows: GAGVSQTPSNKVTEKGKYVELRCDPISGHTALYWYRQSLGQGPEFLIYFQGTGAADDSGLPNDRFFAVRPEGSVSTLKIQRTERGDSAVYLCASSFNWEQPQHFGDGTRLSIL.

The table lists this clone with a few counts. The rearrangement joins TRBV10-3 to TRBJ1-1; 7 positions agree with TRBD1. The CDR3 is made up of 16 amino acids. CDR1 and CDR2 (germline): ENHRY, SYGVKD. Germline trimming cut 0 bases from V and 5 bases from J; bases unmatched to any gene: 9. The CDR3 DNA follows: TGTGCCATCAGTGAGTCAGCGGTAACAGGGGTAACTGAAGCTTTCTTT. Protein product: CAISESAVTGVTEAFF.

Only one count was recorded for this clone. The chain carries TRBV25-1 and TRBJ2-7; a possible D gene is TRBD2 (6 bases). V was cut by 2 bases and J by 0 bases, with 20 bases left in between. CDR1 and CDR2 from the germline V gene are MGHDK and SYGVNS. The CDR3 runs to 18 residues. CDR3 amino acids: CASSEKGSGLASSYEQYF. As DNA, the CDR3 is TGTGCCAGCAGTGAAAAAGGTAGCGGCTTGGCTTCCTCCTACGAGCAGTACTTC.

The rearrangement joins TRBV21-1 to TRBJ2-2; the table's TRBD1 call for D was not verified on the DNA. TRBV21-1 constitutes a pseudogene. The CDR3 contains 14 residues. The CDR3 sequence is CASSKDTNTGELFF. The CDR3 nucleotides read TGTGCCAGCAGCAAAGACACGAACACCGGGGAGCTGTTTTTT.

The V call is TRBV27, the J call TRBJ1-2; 10 positions match TRBD1. The CDR3 consists of 14 residues. Per germline, CDR1 MNHEY and CDR2 SMNVEV (reference sequence). V lost 7 bases and J lost 7; bases outside the gene matches: 9. The CDR3 is CASNADRGRAGYTF. The DNA for the CDR3 is TGTGCCAGCAACGCTGACAGGGGGCGGGCTGGCTACACCTTC.

The chain uses TRBV28 and TRBJ2-7; D possibly corresponds to TRBD1 (6 bases). Germline values: CDR1 MDHEN, CDR2 SYDVKM. V lost 4 bases and J lost 2, with 12 bases in between. The CDR3 runs 14 residues. The CDR3 reads CASSSHREPYEQYF. For the CDR3, the DNA is TGTGCCAGCAGTTCCCACAGGGAACCCTACGAGCAGTACTTC.

The rearrangement links TRBV5-6 to TRBJ2-7, with 9 bases aligning to TRBD2. V gave up 5 bases and J gave up 5 bases; unmatched junction bases: 2. This CDR3 comprises 12 residues. Germline values: CDR1 SGHDT, CDR2 YYEEEE. CDR3 sequence (DNA): TGTGCCAGCAGTAGCGGGAGCAACGAGCAGTACTTC. Protein sequence: CASSSGSNEQYF. Supplemented by reference TRBV5-6 and TRBJ2-7, the full variable domain reads DAGVTQSPTHLIKTRGQQVTLRCSPKSGHDTVSWYQQALGQGPQFIFQYYEEEERQRGNFPDRFSGHQFPNYSSELNVNALLLGDSALYLCASSSGSNEQYFGPGTRLTVT.

The chain joins TRBV7-9 to TRBJ1-5; TRBD1 matches at 7 bases. This CDR3 spans 14 amino acids. Looked up from germline, CDR1 is SEHNR and CDR2 is FQNEAQ (reference sequence). V trimming: 2 bases; J trimming: 6 bases; junction bases outside the gene matches: 4. The CDR3, as DNA: TGTGCCAGCAGCTTAAGTCCAGGGGGTCAGCCCCAGCATTTT. Its translation: CASSLSPGGQPQHF. Supplemented by reference TRBV7-9 and TRBJ1-5, the full variable domain reads DTGVSQNPRHKITKRGQNVTFRCDPISEHNRLYWYRQTLGQGPEFLTYFQNEAQLEKSRLLSDRFSAERPKGSFSTLEIQRTEQGDSAMYLCASSLSPGGQPQHFGDGTRLSIL.

The CDR3 loop reads CASSISSTYEQYF. The CDR3 DNA reads TGTGCCAGTAGTATTAGCAGCACCTACGAGCAGTACTTC. J is TRBJ2-7 and V is TRBV19; D gene uncertain. Germline CDR1 reads LNHDA; CDR2 reads SQIVND (reference sequence). V lost 3 bases to trimming and J lost 2 bases, with 8 bases between them. The CDR3 sequence is 13 residues long. Complete variable domain (other parts from reference TRBV19 and TRBJ2-7): DGGITQSPKYLFRKEGQNVTLSCEQNLNHDAMYWYRQDPGQGLRLIYYSQIVNDFQKGDIAEGYSVSREKKESFPLTVTSAQKNPTAFYLCASSISSTYEQYFGPGTRLTVT.

This clone was counted between two and nine times. The rearrangement uses TRBV10-3 and TRBJ2-1, with TRBD2 matching 9 bases. The length of the CDR3 is 18 residues. Germline-derived CDR1 and CDR2 are ENHRY and SYGVKD. Trimming removed 3 bases from V and 4 bases from J; junction bases left unmatched: 13. The CDR3 nucleotides read TGTGCCATCAGTGAAATTAAAGATCGACTAGCGGATTACAATGAGCAGTTCTTC. This encodes CAISEIKDRLADYNEQFF.

V and J are TRBV4-3 and TRBJ2-7; maybe TRBD2 (5 bases). CDR3 size: 13 residues. The germline V gene encodes CDR1 LGHNA and CDR2 YSLEER. Trimming pared 0 bases from V and 7 bases from J, leaving 10 bases between. CDR3 nucleotides: TGCGCCAGCAGCCAAGATTTTTCGGGGGAGCAGTACTTC. It yields the protein CASSQDFSGEQYF.

The sample holds one count of this clone. This chain connects TRBV7-9 to TRBJ2-3; D possibly corresponds to TRBD1 (5 bases). CDR1 is SEHNR and CDR2 is FQNEAQ in the germline V gene (reference sequence). The V and J ends lost 5 bases and 6 bases respectively, with 15 bases between them. This CDR3 has 14 residues. The CDR3 here is CASSPRQGGDTQYF. CDR3 nucleotides: TGTGCCAGCAGCCCTCGCCAGGGCGGTGATACGCAGTATTTT.

The gene calls are TRBV27 and TRBJ1-6; D gene uncertain. V lost 4 bases and J 6 bases, leaving 10 bases between the germline ends. Germline V CDR1 and CDR2: MNHEY, SMNVEV (reference sequence). This CDR3 is 14 amino acids long. The CDR3 sequence: CASSYTDLNSPLHF. The CDR3 coding sequence is TGTGCCAGCAGTTACACAGACCTTAATTCACCCCTCCACTTT.

This clone was seen once. J is TRBJ2-2 and V is TRBV7-8; 8 nucleotides match TRBD1. V gave up 5 bases and J gave up 6 bases; unmatched junction bases: 11. The CDR3 covers 16 residues. CDR1 is SGHVS and CDR2 is FQNEAQ in the germline V gene. The CDR3 protein is CASSQQWGQESGELFF. CDR3 DNA sequence: TGTGCCAGCAGCCAGCAGTGGGGACAGGAATCCGGGGAGCTGTTTTTT.

J is TRBJ2-1 and V is TRBV27, with TRBD2 matching 9 bases. The junction had 12 bases not matched to a gene; V was cut back by 0 bases and J by 0 bases. Germline V lookup: CDR1 MNHEY, CDR2 SMNVEV (reference sequence). The CDR3 sequence is 20 residues long. The CDR3 nucleotides are TGTGCCAGCAGTTTATCGTCCTTTAGCGGGAGTCAGAGCTCCTACAATGAGCAGTTCTTC. Translation gives CASSLSSFSGSQSSYNEQFF.

This clone was seen a single time. The V and J genes are TRBV19 and TRBJ2-7; D might be TRBD1 (5 bases). V gave up 5 bases and J gave up 3 bases, with 8 bases separating them. Looked up from germline, CDR1 is LNHDA and CDR2 is SQIVND (reference sequence). The CDR3 runs 12 residues. The CDR3 DNA reads as TGTGCCAGTAGTCCGGACAACTACGAGCAGTACTTC. Translated, it gives CASSPDNYEQYF.

The genes are TRBV5-1 and TRBJ1-4; possibly TRBD1 for D (6 bases). This CDR3 region has 16 residues. Trimming removed 4 bases at V and 0 bases at J, with 13 bases between. Germline V gene sequence: CDR1 SGHRS, CDR2 YFSETQ. In DNA form, the CDR3 reads TGCGCCAGCAGCCCCTGGACAGCAACAACTAATGAAAAACTGTTTTTT. It codes for CASSPWTATTNEKLFF.

The CDR3 nucleotides are TGTGCCAGCAGTTCGGCCCTGACTACCTACGAGCAGTACTTC. Amino acid sequence: CASSSALTTYEQYF. The chain employs TRBV6-5 and TRBJ2-7; the D gene is possibly TRBD2 (5 bases). The CDR3 has 14 residues. The V and J ends lost 4 bases and 2 bases respectively, with 12 bases between them. The germline CDR1 and CDR2 sequences are MNHEY and SVGAGI.

The V gene is TRBV7-9, the J gene TRBJ2-7; D might be TRBD1 (5 bases). CDR3 length: 11 residues. Per the germline V gene, CDR1 is SEHNR and CDR2 is FQNEAQ (reference sequence). Trimming removed 5 bases from V and 6 bases from J, with 8 bases in between. CDR3 in amino acids: CASSRQLEQYF. The CDR3 DNA sequence: TGTGCCAGCAGCAGACAGCTCGAGCAGTACTTC. The whole variable domain, filled in from reference TRBV7-9 and TRBJ2-7, reads DTGVSQNPRHKITKRGQNVTFRCDPISEHNRLYWYRQTLGQGPEFLTYFQNEAQLEKSRLLSDRFSAERPKGSFSTLEIQRTEQGDSAMYLCASSRQLEQYFGPGTRLTVT.

This rearrangement joins TRBV6-1 to TRBJ2-1; D is perhaps TRBD2 (6 bases). The CDR3 has 15 amino acids. V was clipped by 1 base and J by 4 bases, with 11 bases between them. CDR1 is MNHNS and CDR2 is SASEGT in the germline V gene. The CDR3 loop is CASSEEASAYNEQFF. CDR3 coding DNA: TGTGCCAGCAGTGAAGAAGCTAGCGCGTACAATGAGCAGTTCTTC.

This sequence joins TRBV23-1 and TRBJ2-1; D might be TRBD2 (6 bases). TRBV23-1 is flagged as an ORF with uncertain function. This CDR3 is 15 amino acids long. V was shortened by 8 bases and J by 4 bases, with 18 bases between the two germline ends. The chain's CDR3 is CASARSVEGYNEQFF. As DNA, the CDR3 is TGCGCCAGCGCGCGCTCAGTGGAGGGGTACAATGAGCAGTTCTTC.

The V gene is TRBV5-5, the J gene TRBJ1-1; D perhaps matches TRBD1 (5 bases). The CDR3 runs 14 residues. V shed 0 bases and J shed 1 base, with 7 bases lying between them. Germline loops: CDR1 SGHKS, CDR2 YYEKEE (reference sequence). The CDR3 region has the DNA TGTGCCAGCAGCTTGGCGGGGGGGAACACTGAAGCTTTCTTT. Its translation: CASSLAGGNTEAFF.